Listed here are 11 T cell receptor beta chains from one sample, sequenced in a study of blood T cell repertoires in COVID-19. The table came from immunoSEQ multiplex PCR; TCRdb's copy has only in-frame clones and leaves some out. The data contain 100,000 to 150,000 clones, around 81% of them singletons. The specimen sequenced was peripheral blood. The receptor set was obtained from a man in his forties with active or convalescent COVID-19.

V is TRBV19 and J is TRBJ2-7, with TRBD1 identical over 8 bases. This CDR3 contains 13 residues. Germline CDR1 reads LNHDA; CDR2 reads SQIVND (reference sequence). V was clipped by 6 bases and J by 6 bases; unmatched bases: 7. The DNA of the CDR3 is TGTGCCAGTAGCCCGACAGGGGCCCGCGAGCAGTACTTC. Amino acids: CASSPTGAREQYF.

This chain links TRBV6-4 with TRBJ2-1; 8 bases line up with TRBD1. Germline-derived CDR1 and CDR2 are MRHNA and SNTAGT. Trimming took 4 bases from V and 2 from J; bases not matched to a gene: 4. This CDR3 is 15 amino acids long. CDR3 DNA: TGTGCCAGCAGTGGGGGGACAGGTCCCTACAATGAGCAGTTCTTC. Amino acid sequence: CASSGGTGPYNEQFF.

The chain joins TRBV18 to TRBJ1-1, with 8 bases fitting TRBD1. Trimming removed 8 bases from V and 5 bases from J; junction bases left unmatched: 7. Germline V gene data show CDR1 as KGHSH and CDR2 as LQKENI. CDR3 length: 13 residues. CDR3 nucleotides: TGTGCCAGCGACCCGGGACAGGCGACTGAAGCTTTCTTT. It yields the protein CASDPGQATEAFF.

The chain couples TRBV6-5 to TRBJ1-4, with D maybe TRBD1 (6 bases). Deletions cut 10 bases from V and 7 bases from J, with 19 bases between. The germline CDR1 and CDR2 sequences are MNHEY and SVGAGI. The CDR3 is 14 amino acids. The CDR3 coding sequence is TGTGCCACCATCCGGGACACCGTGGGTGAAAAACTGTTTTTT. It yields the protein CATIRDTVGEKLFF.

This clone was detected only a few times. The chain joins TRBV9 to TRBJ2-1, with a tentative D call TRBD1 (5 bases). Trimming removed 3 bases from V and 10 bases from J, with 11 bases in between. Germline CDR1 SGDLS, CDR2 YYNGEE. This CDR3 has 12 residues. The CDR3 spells CASSDRSREQFF. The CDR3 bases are TGTGCCAGCAGCGACAGGTCTCGGGAGCAGTTCTTC.

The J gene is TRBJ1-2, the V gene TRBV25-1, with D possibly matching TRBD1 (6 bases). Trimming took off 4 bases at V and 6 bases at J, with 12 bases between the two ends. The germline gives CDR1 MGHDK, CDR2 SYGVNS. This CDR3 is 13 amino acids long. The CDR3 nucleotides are TGTGCCAGCAGTGTTAGGCCAGGGGATGGCTACACCTTC. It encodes CASSVRPGDGYTF.

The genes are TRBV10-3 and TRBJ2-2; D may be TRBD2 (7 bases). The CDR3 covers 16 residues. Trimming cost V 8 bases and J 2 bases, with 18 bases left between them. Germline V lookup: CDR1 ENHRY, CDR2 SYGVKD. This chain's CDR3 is CAISTGGGRNTGELFF. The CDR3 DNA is TGTGCCATCTCCACTGGGGGGGGCCGAAACACCGGGGAGCTGTTTTTT.

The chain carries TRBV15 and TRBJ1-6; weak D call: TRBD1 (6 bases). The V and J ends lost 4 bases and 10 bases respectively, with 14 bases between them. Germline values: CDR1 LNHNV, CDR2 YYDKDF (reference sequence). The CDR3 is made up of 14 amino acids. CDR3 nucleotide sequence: TGTGCCACCAGCACCGACGGCCAGGGGTCACCCCTCCACTTT. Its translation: CATSTDGQGSPLHF.

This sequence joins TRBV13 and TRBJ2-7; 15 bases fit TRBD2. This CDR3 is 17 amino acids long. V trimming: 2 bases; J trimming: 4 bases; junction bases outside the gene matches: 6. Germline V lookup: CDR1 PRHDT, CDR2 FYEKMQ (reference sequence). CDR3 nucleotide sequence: TGTGCCAGCAGCTTACGTAGGACTAGCGGGGGGGGATACGAGCAGTACTTC. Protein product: CASSLRRTSGGGYEQYF.

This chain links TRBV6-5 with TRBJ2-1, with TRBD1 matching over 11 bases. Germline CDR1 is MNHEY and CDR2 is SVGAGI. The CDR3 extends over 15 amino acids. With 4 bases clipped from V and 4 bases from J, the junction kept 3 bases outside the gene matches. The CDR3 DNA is TGTGCCAGCAGTTCAGGGACAGGGGGGTACAATGAGCAGTTCTTC. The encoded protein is CASSSGTGGYNEQFF.

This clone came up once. The CDR3 protein is CASSEARRSGPRGEKLFF. CDR3 bases: TGTGCCAGCAGTGAAGCGCGAAGGAGCGGCCCGAGAGGGGAAAAACTGTTTTTT. The J gene is TRBJ1-4, the V gene TRBV6-1; no reliable D call. The CDR3 loop spans 18 amino acids. Germline lookup yields CDR1 MNHNS and CDR2 SASEGT. Trimming took off 0 bases at V and 8 bases at J, with 22 bases between the two ends.